Each of the 18 T cell receptor beta chains below was sequenced from the same sample in a study of blood T cells in healthy people across ages (dated by TCRdb to between 2015 and 2016). Library preparation employed 5' RACE. Sequencer: Illumina HiSeq 2500. A second roughly 7 to 11 cycle PCR used a sample-barcoded 5' primer and a J-beta primer mix. The public sequencing data were trimmed at Q25 with fastp and processed into clonotypes with MiXCR by TCRdb, which kept only in-frame beta chains. Under each unique CDR3 protein, matching rows form one entry showing the most common genes and DNA. The sample table contains about 1,600,000 distinct CDR3 sequences; only one count was recorded for approximately 38% of them. 7.9% of the sample is in the top ten clones. The sample was blood. The receptor set was obtained from a woman younger than 30 in good health.

The chain uses TRBV30 and TRBJ1-2, with D possibly being TRBD1 (6 bases). The CDR3 length is 14 residues. CDR1 is GTSNPN, CDR2 SVGIG, per germline (reference sequence). Between the trimmed V and J ends, which lost 5 bases and 5 bases, there was a span of 18 bases. This chain's CDR3 is CAWGVQGPSYGYTF. CDR3 in DNA: TGTGCCTGGGGCGTACAGGGACCCTCGTATGGCTACACCTTC.

This rearrangement joins TRBV11-2 to TRBJ2-3, with 8 positions matching TRBD2. This CDR3 has 19 amino acids. V trimming: 4 bases; J trimming: 2 bases; junction bases outside the gene matches: 17. Germline V gives CDR1 SGHAT, CDR2 FQNNGV. The CDR3 sequence is CASSSPSLRAGASTDTQYF. CDR3 bases: TGTGCCAGCAGCTCCCCTTCCCTCCGAGCGGGGGCATCCACAGATACGCAGTATTTT.

The chain joins TRBV18 to TRBJ2-1; maybe TRBD1 (6 bases). Germline V CDR1 and CDR2: KGHSH, LQKENI. The CDR3 has 15 amino acids. V was shortened by 5 bases and J by 5 bases, with 16 bases between the two germline ends. CDR3 DNA sequence: TGTGCCAGCTCAACACACCGGGACACGAACAATGAGCAGTTCTTC. As protein: CASSTHRDTNNEQFF.

The table lists this clonotype with a few counts. The V gene is TRBV12-3 or TRBV12-4, the J gene TRBJ1-2; 10 positions match TRBD1. The junction had 6 bases not matched to a gene; V was cut back by 6 bases and J by 8 bases. The CDR3 is 13 amino acids. The CDR3 loop reads CASRRQGAGGYTF. CDR3 bases: TGTGCCAGCAGGAGACAGGGGGCGGGGGGCTACACCTTC.

The chain has TRBV5-1 and TRBJ1-2; the match to TRBD1 covers 7 bases. V lost 1 base, J lost 8 bases, and 11 bases stayed unmatched. CDR3 length: 15 amino acids. Germline V gives CDR1 SGHRS, CDR2 YFSETQ. CDR3 in amino acids: CASSLRGTTGNGYTF. The CDR3 coding sequence is TGCGCCAGCAGCTTGCGGGGGACGACAGGGAACGGCTACACCTTC. Using reference TRBV5-1 and TRBJ1-2 for the parts outside the CDR3, the full variable domain is KAGVTQTPRYLIKTRGQQVTLSCSPISGHRSVSWYQQTPGQGLQFLFEYFSETQRNKGNFPGRFSGRQFSNSRSEMNVSTLELGDSALYLCASSLRGTTGNGYTFGSGTRLTVV.

The chain carries TRBV2 and TRBJ2-7; D is unresolved. CDR3 length: 14 residues. Per the germline V gene, CDR1 is SNHLY and CDR2 is FYNNEI. Trimming cost V 2 bases and J 2 bases, with 10 bases left between them. The CDR3 DNA reads TGTGCCAGCAGTGAAATGGCGGTTACCTACGAGCAGTACTTC. Translated, it gives CASSEMAVTYEQYF.

This clonotype was observed at least ten times. This chain uses TRBV7-9 with TRBJ1-1; 8 bases align to TRBD1. Germline assignment: CDR1 SEHNR and CDR2 FQNEAQ (reference sequence). This CDR3 has 16 residues. With V trimmed by 4 bases and J by 11 bases, 18 bases remained unmatched. The CDR3, as DNA: TGTGCCAGCAGCTCCCGCGCCAGGGGGCCGGGAAAATCGGCTTTCTTT. This gives the protein CASSSRARGPGKSAFF.

The V call is TRBV9, the J call TRBJ2-1, with 8 bases fitting TRBD2. In germline, CDR1 is SGDLS, CDR2 YYNGEE. The CDR3 spans 15 residues. After removal of 4 bases from V and 9 bases from J, the junction contained 12 bases not matched to a gene. The CDR3 region is CASSLGLEREVEQFF. In DNA, the CDR3 is TGTGCCAGCAGCCTGGGACTAGAACGGGAAGTTGAGCAGTTCTTC.

This clonotype was detected once. The chain is built from TRBV6-1 and TRBJ2-5; 9 bases map to TRBD1. The trim removed 8 bases at V and 11 bases at J, leaving 15 bases unmatched. CDR3 length: 14 amino acids. Germline-derived CDR1 and CDR2 are MNHNS and SASEGT. The CDR3 sequence: CASYRGTGYNEQYF. CDR3 sequence (DNA): TGTGCCAGCTATCGCGGGACAGGGTACAATGAGCAGTACTTC.

The J gene is TRBJ2-1, the V gene TRBV6-2 or TRBV6-3; D remains ambiguous. CDR1 is MNHEY and CDR2 is SVGEGT in the germline V gene. Trimming stripped 2 bases from V and 6 bases from J, with 11 bases between. The CDR3 is made up of 14 amino acids. CDR3 loop: CASSYGGRSNEQFF. CDR3 bases: TGTGCCAGCAGTTACGGTGGGCGGAGCAATGAGCAGTTCTTC.

This chain uses TRBV12-3 or TRBV12-4 with TRBJ1-2; D not certain. This CDR3 has 17 amino acids. Trimming removed 6 bases from V and 2 bases from J, with 22 bases in between. The CDR3 reads CASSPPGEGPLNYGYTF. CDR3 sequence (DNA): TGTGCCAGCAGCCCCCCGGGAGAAGGGCCCCTGAACTATGGCTACACCTTC.

The sample holds many counts of this clonotype. The V gene is TRBV5-1, the J gene TRBJ2-6, with D perhaps TRBD2 (6 bases). V was clipped by 0 bases and J by 2 bases, with 9 bases between them. CDR1 is SGHRS and CDR2 is YFSETQ in the germline V gene. The CDR3 is 16 residues long. The CDR3 loop is CASSLATGAGANVLTF. In DNA, the CDR3 is TGCGCCAGCAGCTTGGCCACGGGGGCTGGGGCCAACGTCCTGACTTTC.

The V and J genes are TRBV7-8 and TRBJ1-1; 9 bases agree with TRBD1. With V trimmed by 4 bases and J by 11 bases, 8 bases remained unmatched. The CDR3 length is 13 residues. Germline lookup yields CDR1 SGHVS and CDR2 FQNEAQ. The CDR3 coding sequence is TGTGCCAGCAGCTCCAAAGGGACAGGGAGGGCTTTCTTT. Its translation: CASSSKGTGRAFF.

V gene TRBV29-1 combines with J gene TRBJ2-7; D gene unclear. V was clipped by 7 bases and J by 2 bases, with 12 bases between them. This CDR3 is 12 amino acids long. Germline V gene lookup returns CDR1 SQVTM and CDR2 ANQGSEA. The CDR3 spells CSAQDGPYEQYF. The DNA for the CDR3 is TGCAGCGCTCAGGACGGGCCCTACGAGCAGTACTTC.

This clonotype appeared a few times. This chain uses TRBV10-2 with TRBJ2-3, with 10 bases matching TRBD2. CDR3 length: 14 amino acids. CDR1 is WSHSY and CDR2 is SAAADI in the germline V gene. The V segment lost 7 bases and the J segment 7 bases; nucleotides outside the gene matches: 8. CDR3 protein: CASTTGTSAYTQYF. The CDR3 DNA sequence: TGCGCCAGCACTACCGGGACTAGCGCATATACGCAGTATTTT.

Written as DNA, the CDR3 is TGTGCCAGCAGCTTTTATAGGACCCGGACAGGGGTCTACGAGCAGTACTTC. Translating gives CASSFYRTRTGVYEQYF. This chain links TRBV7-9 with TRBJ2-7, with 9 bases aligning to TRBD1. The germline V gene has CDR1 SEHNR and CDR2 FQNEAQ (reference sequence). The V gene end was trimmed by 3 bases and the J gene end by 3 bases; junction bases not matched to a gene: 12. This CDR3 is 17 amino acids long.

The genes are TRBV20-1 and TRBJ1-2, with D possibly TRBD1 on 5 matching bases. Germline CDR1 reads DFQATT; CDR2 reads SNEGSKA (reference sequence). This CDR3 comprises 12 residues. V lost 3 bases and J 3 bases, leaving 8 bases between the germline ends. CDR3 sequence (DNA): TGCAGTGCTAGGAAGGGGTACTATGGCTACACCTTC. This gives the protein CSARKGYYGYTF.

The V gene is TRBV7-9, the J gene TRBJ2-5; 13 nucleotides align to TRBD2. Per germline, CDR1 SEHNR and CDR2 FQNEAQ (reference sequence). V lost 5 bases, J lost 11 bases, and 8 bases stayed unmatched. The CDR3 has 14 residues. CDR3 loop: CASSLWGLAGLQYF. CDR3 coding DNA: TGTGCCAGCAGCCTTTGGGGACTAGCGGGATTGCAGTACTTC.